This TCR beta chain was recovered during a study of read filtering for tumor transcriptome and immune sequencing. Study conclusions and caveats: Dropping single-read clonotypes raised IR-seq and RNA-seq shared-clonotype correlation.

With 1 base removed from V and 5 bases from J, the gap between germline ends came to 6 bases. Germline V lookup: CDR1 SGHDT, CDR2 YYEEEE. CDR3 length equals 12 residues. Sampling of bone marrow took place during active disease in every patient. As for this clonotype: Antigen unknown. Given a much more abundant clone one base away, this may be a read error. Since no conserved phenylalanine or tryptophan closes the CDR3, a read error is the likely cause.

The library was built from about 0.4 ug RNA with molecular barcoded adaptors for alpha/delta and beta/gamma chains. TCRdb analysed the reads with MiXCR anew, one entry per CDR3 protein. Of 75,000 to 95,000 distinct CDR3 sequences listed, about 22% were seen once; the top ten hold more than 9.5%. Sequencing input: a population of CD138-negative cells sorted from bone marrow. This chain uses TRBV5-6 with TRBJ1-2; D not certain. This sequence was found in a donor aged 40 or over with multiple myeloma. The CDR3 nucleotides read TGTGCCAGCAGCTTGAAAAGTTATGGCTACACCCTC. Translated: CASSLKSYGYTL.